The sequence of this T cell receptor beta chain was determined in a study of read filtering for tumor transcriptome and immune sequencing. Overall study context: Transcriptome libraries were built from DNase-treated RNA. RNA-seq yielded only roughly 75 to 1273 TCR reads, IR-seq about 4 to 10.27 million. Findings and limits, study-wide: RNA-seq captured clonotypes less deeply and reliably than IR-seq. Sorted CD138-negative bone marrow cells were not purified T cells.

Ten or more counts support this clonotype. Its antigen is not known. The library was built from 400 ng RNA with molecular barcoded adaptors for alpha/delta and beta/gamma chains. One entry per CDR3 protein, called by TCRdb with MiXCR from the reads. This table holds about 63,000 distinct CDR3 sequences, about 15% found once. This CDR3 has 15 residues. V lost 3 bases, J lost 5 bases, and 4 bases stayed unmatched. The germline V gene encodes CDR1 SGHRS and CDR2 YFSETQ. This TCR was sampled from a donor aged 40 or older with multiple myeloma. Material for sequencing was a population of CD138-negative cells sorted from bone marrow. The chain combines TRBV5-1 with TRBJ2-2; TRBD2 matches at 10 bases. The CDR3 DNA follows: TGCGCCAGCAGCTCTAGCGGGAGTCGGACCGGGGAGCTGTTTTTT. It yields the protein CASSSSGSRTGELFF.